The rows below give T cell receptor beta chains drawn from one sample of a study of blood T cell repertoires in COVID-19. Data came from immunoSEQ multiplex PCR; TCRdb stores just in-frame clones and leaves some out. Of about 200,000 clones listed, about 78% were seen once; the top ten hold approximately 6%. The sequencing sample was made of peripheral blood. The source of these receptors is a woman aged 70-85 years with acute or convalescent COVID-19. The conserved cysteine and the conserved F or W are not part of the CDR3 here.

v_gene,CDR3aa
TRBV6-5,ASSYTIRAGYEQY
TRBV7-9,ASSLGDRANSPLH
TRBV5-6,ASSSGFGQGGYGYT
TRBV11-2,ASSWTSGSVGTDTQY
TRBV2,ASKVIAGGLGEQF
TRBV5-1,ASRPANDRGYEQY
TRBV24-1,ATSGGLAGVTGELF
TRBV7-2,ASSLVGSGSSYEQY
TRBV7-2,ASSPYATNEKLF
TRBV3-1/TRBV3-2,ASSQQTGFGSPLH
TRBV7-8,ASSPYRVPGQNPYGYT
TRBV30,AWSGSREEY